The clone carrying this T cell receptor (beta chain) occurred a few times. Its specificity is unknown. The data were obtained in a study of early T cells in non-severe SARS-CoV-2 infection. Study at large: Bulk RNA from unsorted whole blood was sequenced; chains were unpaired. Points from the study as a whole: VDJdb matches were skewed toward anti-spike CD8 T cell responses.

TCRdb reprocessed the 5' RACE reads via MiXCR and lists one record per CDR3 protein. The sample carries 80,000 to 100,000 distinct CDR3 sequences, roughly 12% recorded once. From germline, CDR1 is LGHNT and CDR2 FRNRAP. This CDR3 has 21 amino acids. V was pared by 0 bases and J by 5 bases, with 21 bases of the junction left unmatched. The chain uses TRBV12-5 and TRBJ1-4, with 7 bases that match TRBD1. The sequence came from an adult who was a healthcare worker with PCR-confirmed SARS-CoV-2 infection or an uninfected control (not recorded which). Sequences were obtained from whole blood. CDR3 sequence reads: CASGLVLSWGTDGIGNEKLFF. The CDR3 nucleotides read TGTGCTAGTGGTTTGGTACTGTCTTGGGGGACAGATGGCATCGGAAATGAAAAACTGTTTTTT.